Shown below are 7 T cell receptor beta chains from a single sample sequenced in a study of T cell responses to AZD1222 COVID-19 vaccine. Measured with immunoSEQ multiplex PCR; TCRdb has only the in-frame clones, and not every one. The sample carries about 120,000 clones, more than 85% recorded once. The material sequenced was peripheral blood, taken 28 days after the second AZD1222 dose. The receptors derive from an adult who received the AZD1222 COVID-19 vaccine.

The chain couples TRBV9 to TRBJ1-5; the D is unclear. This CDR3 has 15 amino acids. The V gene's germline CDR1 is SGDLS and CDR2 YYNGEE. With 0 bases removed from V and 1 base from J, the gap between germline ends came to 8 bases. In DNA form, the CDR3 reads TGTGCCAGCAGCGTAGCTGGACGGAGCAATCAGCCCCAGCATTTT. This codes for CASSVAGRSNQPQHF.

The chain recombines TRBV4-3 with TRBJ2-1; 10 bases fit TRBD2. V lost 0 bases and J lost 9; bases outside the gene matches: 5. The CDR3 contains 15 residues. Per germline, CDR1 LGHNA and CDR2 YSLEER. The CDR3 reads CASSQDLSSGGEQFF. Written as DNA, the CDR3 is TGCGCCAGCAGCCAAGATCTATCTAGCGGGGGTGAGCAGTTCTTC.

The CDR3 DNA reads as TGTGCCAGCAGTATAACGGGACTAGCGGGAGGGACGCAGTATTTT. Translation gives CASSITGLAGGTQYF. V is TRBV6-5 and J is TRBJ2-3; 16 bases align to TRBD2. The CDR3 is 15 amino acids. The ends lost 5 bases at V and 9 bases at J; junction bases unmatched: 5. From germline, CDR1 is MNHEY and CDR2 SVGAGI.

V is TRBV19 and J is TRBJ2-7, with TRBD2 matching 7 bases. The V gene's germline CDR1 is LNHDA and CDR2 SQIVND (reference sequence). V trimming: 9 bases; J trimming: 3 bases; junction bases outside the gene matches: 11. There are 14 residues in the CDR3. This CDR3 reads CASQTSSGYYEQYF. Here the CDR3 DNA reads TGTGCCAGCCAGACCTCTAGCGGTTACTACGAGCAGTACTTC.

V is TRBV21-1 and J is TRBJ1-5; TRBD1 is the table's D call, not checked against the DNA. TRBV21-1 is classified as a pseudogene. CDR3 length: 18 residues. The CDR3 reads CASSRKLRPGQSNQPQHF. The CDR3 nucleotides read TGTGCCAGCAGCAGAAAGCTCCGCCCGGGACAGAGCAATCAGCCCCAGCATTTT.

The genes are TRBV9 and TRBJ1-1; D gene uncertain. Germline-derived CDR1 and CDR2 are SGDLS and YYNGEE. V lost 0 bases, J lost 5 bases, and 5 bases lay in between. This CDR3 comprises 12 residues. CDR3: CASSVEGTEAFF. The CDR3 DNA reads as TGTGCCAGCAGCGTAGAGGGTACTGAAGCTTTCTTT.

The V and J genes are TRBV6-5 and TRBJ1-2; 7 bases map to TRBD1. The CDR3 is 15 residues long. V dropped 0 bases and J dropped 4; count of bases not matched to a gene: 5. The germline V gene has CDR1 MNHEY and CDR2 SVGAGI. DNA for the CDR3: TGTGCCAGCAGTTACTCGCCAGGGGGTAGCTATGGCTACACCTTC. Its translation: CASSYSPGGSYGYTF.